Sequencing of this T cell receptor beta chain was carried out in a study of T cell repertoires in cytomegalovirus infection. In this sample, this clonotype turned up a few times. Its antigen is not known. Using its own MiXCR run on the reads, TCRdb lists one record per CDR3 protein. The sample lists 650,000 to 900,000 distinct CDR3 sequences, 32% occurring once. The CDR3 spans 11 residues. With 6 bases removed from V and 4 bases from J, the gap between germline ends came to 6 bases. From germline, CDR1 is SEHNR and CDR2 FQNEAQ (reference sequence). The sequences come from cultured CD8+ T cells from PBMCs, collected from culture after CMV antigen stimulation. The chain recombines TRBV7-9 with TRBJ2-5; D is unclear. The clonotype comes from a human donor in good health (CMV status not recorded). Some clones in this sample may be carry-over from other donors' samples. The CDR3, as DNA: TGTGCCAGCAGGGAGTTAGAGACCCAGTACTTC. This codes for CASRELETQYF.